This is a list of T cell receptor beta chains from one sample in a study of control samples from healthy donors and cancer patients. Sequencing used immunoSEQ multiplex PCR; TCRdb keeps in-frame clones, though not all of them. The sample holds around 170,000 clones, about 91% seen once. The sequencing input was blood. These receptors were obtained from a woman aged 30 to 39 in good health. Both conserved end residues are part of each CDR3. The D gene is left open where the match is weak. Clone sizes are given selectively: once, few, many, or a class where the clone is expanded.

V: TRBV7-2
J: TRBJ2-1
size: .
D: TRBD1
DNA: TGTGCCAGCAGCCCCCGACAGGGGGCTTACAATGAGCAGTTCTTC
CDR3: CASSPRQGAYNEQFF

V: TRBV6-6
J: TRBJ2-5
size: .
D: .
DNA: TGTGCCAGCAGTTACTCTTCAGGGGAAGGAGAGACCCAGTACTTC
CDR3: CASSYSSGEGETQYF

V: TRBV6-4
J: TRBJ2-2
size: once
D: TRBD2
DNA: TGTGCCAGCAGTGCTGCGGGGGGCACCGGGGAGCTGTTTTTT
CDR3: CASSAAGGTGELFF

V: TRBV5-1
J: TRBJ1-2
size: .
D: .
DNA: TGCGCCAGCAGCCCCGGAGCAGGGACATGGAACTATGGCTACACCTTC
CDR3: CASSPGAGTWNYGYTF

V: TRBV29-1
J: TRBJ2-1
size: .
D: TRBD2
DNA: TGCAGCGTTGAAAAAGGGACTAGCACCGGAGGAGAGCAGTTCTTC
CDR3: CSVEKGTSTGGEQFF

V: TRBV3-1/TRBV3-2
J: TRBJ2-1
size: .
D: TRBD2
DNA: TGTGCCAGCAGCCAATTAGCGGGTTTGGGGAATGAGCAGTTCTTC
CDR3: CASSQLAGLGNEQFF

V: TRBV10-3
J: TRBJ2-3
size: .
D: TRBD2
DNA: TGTGCCGCCCAGCGGGGGAACACAGATACGCAGTATTTT
CDR3: CAAQRGNTDTQYF

V: TRBV6-4
J: TRBJ1-6
size: .
D: .
DNA: TGTGCCAGCGCCCGGGGTCCGGGGGACTCACCCCTCCACTTT
CDR3: CASARGPGDSPLHF

V: TRBV11-3
J: TRBJ1-1
size: .
D: TRBD1
DNA: TGTGCCATCAAAAGCAGGGGGCGCGGGCTCCTGAACACTGAAGCTTTCTTT
CDR3: CAIKSRGRGLLNTEAFF

V: TRBV3-1/TRBV3-2
J: TRBJ2-3
size: .
D: .
DNA: TGTGCCAGCAGCCCCCTTGGGGGGGGGCAGGTTACGCAGTATTTT
CDR3: CASSPLGGGQVTQYF

V: TRBV5-1
J: TRBJ1-2
size: .
D: .
DNA: TGCGCCAGCAGCTTGCTAGCAGTTGATAACTATGGCTACACCTTC
CDR3: CASSLLAVDNYGYTF

V: TRBV19
J: TRBJ2-7
size: .
D: .
DNA: TGTGCCAGTAGTATAGGCCAGGGAGGCTACGAGCAGTACTTC
CDR3: CASSIGQGGYEQYF

V: TRBV15
J: TRBJ2-5
size: .
D: .
DNA: TGTGCCACCAGCAGAGTTTTAGGCAGCCAAGAGACCCAGTACTTC
CDR3: CATSRVLGSQETQYF

V: TRBV4-2
J: TRBJ1-2
size: .
D: .
DNA: TGTGCCAGCAGCCAAGTTATGGGCGCCGACTATGGCTACACCTTC
CDR3: CASSQVMGADYGYTF

V: TRBV19
J: TRBJ2-1
size: .
D: .
DNA: TGTGCCAGTAACGCAAGGGCATCTAACTACAATGAGCAGTTCTTC
CDR3: CASNARASNYNEQFF

V: TRBV7-2
J: TRBJ1-3
size: .
D: TRBD1
DNA: TGTGCCAGCAGCTCCAAGGACAGGCCGAGCTCTGGAAACACCATATATTTT
CDR3: CASSSKDRPSSGNTIYF

V: TRBV4-1
J: TRBJ1-1
size: few
D: .
DNA: TGCGCCAGCAGCCAAGACCGACTCACTGAAGCTTTCTTT
CDR3: CASSQDRLTEAFF

V: TRBV6-5
J: TRBJ1-1
size: .
D: .
DNA: TGTGCCAGCAGTATCGGACGCAAAGCTTTCTTT
CDR3: CASSIGRKAFF

V: TRBV5-5
J: TRBJ2-2
size: .
D: .
DNA: TGTGCCAGCAGCTTGAACCGGGACACACCGAACACCGGGGAGCTGTTTTTT
CDR3: CASSLNRDTPNTGELFF

V: TRBV5-4
J: TRBJ1-2
size: .
D: .
DNA: TGTGCCAGCAGCTTTCTCACCGTCTATGGCTACACCTTC
CDR3: CASSFLTVYGYTF

V: TRBV29-1
J: TRBJ2-5
size: once
D: .
DNA: TGCAGCGTTGGTTTGGAGACCCAGTACTTC
CDR3: CSVGLETQYF

V: TRBV4-1
J: TRBJ2-6
size: .
D: .
DNA: TGCGCCAGCAGCCAAGATGGGCCGGAAAGCTCTGGGGCCAACGTCCTGACTTTC
CDR3: CASSQDGPESSGANVLTF

V: TRBV7-2
J: TRBJ1-2
size: .
D: .
DNA: TGTGCCAGCAGCCGTGCCGGGACTACGGGCTACACCTTC
CDR3: CASSRAGTTGYTF

V: TRBV3-1/TRBV3-2
J: TRBJ1-1
size: .
D: .
DNA: TGTGCCAGCAGCCAGCATTCGGGACTTGTGAACACTGAAGCTTTCTTT
CDR3: CASSQHSGLVNTEAFF

V: TRBV28
J: TRBJ1-1
size: .
D: TRBD1
DNA: TGTGCCAGCAGTCTAGGGCAGGGGGCGAACACTGAAGCTTTCTTT
CDR3: CASSLGQGANTEAFF

V: TRBV7-2
J: TRBJ2-2
size: few
D: .
DNA: TGTGCCAGCAGCGCTCCCCTCGGGGGACGGATGAACACCGGGGAGCTGTTTTTT
CDR3: CASSAPLGGRMNTGELFF

V: TRBV6-5
J: TRBJ2-1
size: .
D: .
DNA: TGTGCCAGCAGAAACTTGGGTTACAATGAGCAGTTCTTC
CDR3: CASRNLGYNEQFF

V: TRBV10-3
J: TRBJ1-5
size: .
D: TRBD1
DNA: TGTGCCACCCAACAGGGGGCGCATTTGCAAGGTCAGCCCCAGCATTTT
CDR3: CATQQGAHLQGQPQHF

V: TRBV18
J: TRBJ1-1
size: .
D: .
DNA: TGTGCCAGCTCATATCGGGGCGGCTACACTGAAGCTTTCTTT
CDR3: CASSYRGGYTEAFF

V: TRBV3-1/TRBV3-2
J: TRBJ2-1
size: .
D: TRBD2
DNA: TGTGCCAGCGCCCTTCGATCGGGGGGTATCAATGAGCAGTTCTTC
CDR3: CASALRSGGINEQFF

V: TRBV27
J: TRBJ1-1
size: once
D: .
DNA: TGTGCCAGCAGTTTCTGGGGGCAAACTGAAGCTTTCTTT
CDR3: CASSFWGQTEAFF

V: TRBV7-8
J: TRBJ1-1
size: .
D: .
DNA: TGTGCCAGCAGCTTGACAGGAGTGAACACTGAAGCTTTCTTT
CDR3: CASSLTGVNTEAFF

V: TRBV11-3
J: TRBJ2-3
size: .
D: TRBD2
DNA: TGTGCCAGCAGCTTGGGGACTAGCGGGAGGACAGATACGCAGTATTTT
CDR3: CASSLGTSGRTDTQYF

V: TRBV5-5
J: TRBJ2-1
size: .
D: TRBD2
DNA: TGTGCCAGCAGTGAGACCGGGACTAGCGGTTCCTTTTCCTCCTACAATGAGCAGTTCTTC
CDR3: CASSETGTSGSFSSYNEQFF

V: TRBV7-2
J: TRBJ2-1
size: .
D: .
DNA: TGTGCCAGCAGCTTGGGAGTCGGACAGCTTCGCGATGAGCAGTTCTTC
CDR3: CASSLGVGQLRDEQFF